Detailed here is one TCR beta chain. The sample is drawn from a study of blood T cell repertoires in COVID-19. Looking at the study overall: T cells, B-cell-depleted T cells, or PBMCs provided the cDNA or gDNA that served as material.

V shed 6 bases and J 2 bases; nucleotides not matched to a gene: 4. CDR1 is SGDLS, CDR2 YYNGEE, per germline. There are 14 residues in the CDR3. In the original processing: Reference gene primer amplification in the assay estimated nucleated cell counts. Some clones are missing from TCRdb's copy, which holds only in-frame ones; the method was immunoSEQ multiplex PCR. V and J calls and clone size are those listed in that table; D and trimming were worked out from the DNA. Of around 54,000 clones in the sample, over 75% were seen once. The sample taken for sequencing was peripheral blood. This clonotype was obtained from a woman in her thirties or forties with active COVID-19. This sequence joins TRBV9 and TRBJ2-3; 9 nucleotides agree with TRBD2. CDR3 loop: CASTAGGATDTQYF. The CDR3 bases are TGTGCCAGCACGGCGGGGGGGGCCACAGATACGCAGTATTTT.